Presented here are 9 T cell receptor beta chains from one specimen sequenced in a study of vaccination effects on CD4 cells after COVID-19. Which antigens these TCRs recognize remains unknown. Expansion with viral peptide pools was applied to antigen-specific CD4+ T cells by the ViraFEST assay prior to sequencing. CD4+ T cells were isolated after less than 13 days of culture. Participants were given two doses of BNT162b2 or mRNA-1273 vaccine. Only in-frame clones appear in the TCRdb table, and some are missing; sequencing was by immunoSEQ multiplex PCR. The data hold approximately 12,000 clones, with about three quarters observed a single time. The sample was CD4+ T cells from PBMCs cultured with SARS-CoV-2 spike peptides, taken after COVID-19 vaccination. Receptor source: a human donor who received a COVID-19 vaccine.

The chain links TRBV29-1 to TRBJ1-5; no clear D gene. Germline CDR1 reads SQVTM; CDR2 reads ANQGSEA. The CDR3 is made up of 15 amino acids. V gave up 7 bases and J gave up 2 bases, with 18 bases separating them. The CDR3 DNA reads as TGCAGCGCATCAGACGGGATATTGGGCAATCAGCCCCAGCATTTT. Protein: CSASDGILGNQPQHF.

The chain recombines TRBV7-9 with TRBJ1-2; 7 bases match TRBD1. This CDR3 spans 14 amino acids. Losses at the gene ends were 4 bases for V and 2 bases for J; bases not matched to a gene: 4. Germline CDR1 reads SEHNR; CDR2 reads FQNEAQ (reference sequence). CDR3 nucleotide sequence: TGTGCCAGCAGCTATGGACAGGCCAACTATGGCTACACCTTC. This codes for CASSYGQANYGYTF.

V is TRBV30 and J is TRBJ2-6; D remains unclear. The ends were cut back, 4 bases at V and 0 bases at J, with 16 bases in the middle. The CDR3 has 17 amino acids. Looked up from germline, CDR1 is GTSNPN and CDR2 is SVGIG (reference sequence). The CDR3 DNA follows: TGTGCCTGGACCAGAGGTAAAATTGGCTCTGGGGCCAACGTCCTGACTTTC. Protein: CAWTRGKIGSGANVLTF.

V is TRBV4-3 and J is TRBJ1-4, with 10 bases lining up with TRBD1. V lost 0 bases, J lost 10 bases, and 8 bases stayed unmatched. CDR1 is LGHNA and CDR2 is YSLEER in the germline V gene. The CDR3 totals 16 residues. The CDR3 bases are TGCGCCAGCAGCCAAGAAAGGACAGGGGGGGTCGGAAAACTGTTTTTT. Translation gives CASSQERTGGVGKLFF.

The rearrangement uses TRBV7-9 and TRBJ2-4; 10 bases are shared with TRBD1. The germline gives CDR1 SEHNR, CDR2 FQNEAQ (reference sequence). The CDR3 loop spans 17 amino acids. Germline trimming cut 2 bases from V and 3 bases from J; bases unmatched to any gene: 7. This CDR3 is CASSLKTGGSDKNIQYF. The CDR3 nucleotides read TGTGCCAGCAGCTTAAAGACAGGGGGCTCGGACAAAAACATTCAGTACTTC.

With regard to this clone: The junction does not match germline at one end; this may be a read error. V usage is TRBV6-1 and J usage is TRBJ2-7; 8 bases align to TRBD1. The CDR3 covers 14 residues. Germline V gives CDR1 MNHNS, CDR2 SASEGT. Here the CDR3 DNA reads TGTGCCAGCAGTGAAGCTTCCATTGGGACAGGTGGGCCCTTC. It encodes CASSEASIGTGGPF.

The genes are TRBV30 and TRBJ2-7, with 7 bases aligning to TRBD1. The CDR3 is made up of 13 amino acids. In germline, CDR1 is GTSNPN, CDR2 SVGIG (reference sequence). V was clipped by 4 bases and J by 2 bases; unmatched bases: 5. CDR3 in amino acids: CAWNIQGTYEQYF. CDR3 nucleotide sequence: TGTGCCTGGAACATACAGGGGACCTACGAGCAGTACTTC.

The rearrangement links TRBV18 to TRBJ2-1; TRBD1 agrees at 10 bases. This CDR3 is built from 14 residues. The junction had 1 base not matched to a gene; V was cut back by 3 bases and J by 5 bases. The germline gives CDR1 KGHSH, CDR2 LQKENI. Here the CDR3 reads CASSPDRGDNEQFF. The CDR3 DNA reads TGTGCCAGCTCACCGGACAGGGGGGACAATGAGCAGTTCTTC.

The genes are TRBV30 and TRBJ1-2, with D perhaps matching TRBD1 (6 bases). The CDR3 runs to 13 residues. The V end was cut by 8 bases, the J end by 5 bases, with 18 bases between. In germline, CDR1 is GTSNPN, CDR2 SVGIG (reference sequence). The CDR3 spells CAGTRGGPYGYTF. As DNA, the CDR3 is TGTGCCGGTACTCGAGGGGGTCCGTATGGCTACACCTTC.